The present T cell receptor beta chain was sequenced within a study of control samples from healthy donors and cancer patients. By its share, this clone is hyperexpanded. Assay used: immunoSEQ multiplex PCR; TCRdb lists only in-frame clones, some missing. The sample records about 140,000 clones, 94% being singletons. The specimen was blood. This clonotype was obtained from a middle-aged man in good health.

The CDR3 loop reads CATSRADFRGEKLFF. The CDR3 nucleotides read TGTGCCACCAGCAGAGCTGATTTCCGGGGAGAAAAACTGTTTTTT. This rearrangement joins TRBV15 to TRBJ1-4; no firm D call. The CDR3 length is 15 residues. V gave up 1 base and J gave up 8 bases, with 14 bases separating them. Germline CDR1 reads LNHNV; CDR2 reads YYDKDF (reference sequence).